The sequence of this T cell receptor (beta chain) was determined in a study of blood T cell repertoires in COVID-19. As for the study in general: Some COVID-19 samples were acute and others convalescent; all came from the United States, Italy and Spain.

Followed longitudinally, the Seattle patients had been enrolled during active infection. This table comes from immunoSEQ multiplex PCR, and its TCRdb copy is limited to in-frame clones, with some not included. The sample yields 250,000 to 350,000 clones, about nine tenths seen once. This clonotype originated in a woman aged 25 to 45 with COVID-19, enrolled during active disease. The specimen was peripheral blood.

CDR3 in amino acids: CASSLDTGGGHNEQFF. In nucleotides, the CDR3 is TGTGCCAGCAGCTTAGACACTGGCGGAGGGCACAATGAGCAGTTCTTC. V is TRBV7-2 and J is TRBJ2-1; D is perhaps TRBD2 (6 bases). This CDR3 spans 16 amino acids. Germline CDR1 is SGHTA and CDR2 is FQGNSA. Trimming left V 1 base short and J 5 bases short, with 15 bases between.